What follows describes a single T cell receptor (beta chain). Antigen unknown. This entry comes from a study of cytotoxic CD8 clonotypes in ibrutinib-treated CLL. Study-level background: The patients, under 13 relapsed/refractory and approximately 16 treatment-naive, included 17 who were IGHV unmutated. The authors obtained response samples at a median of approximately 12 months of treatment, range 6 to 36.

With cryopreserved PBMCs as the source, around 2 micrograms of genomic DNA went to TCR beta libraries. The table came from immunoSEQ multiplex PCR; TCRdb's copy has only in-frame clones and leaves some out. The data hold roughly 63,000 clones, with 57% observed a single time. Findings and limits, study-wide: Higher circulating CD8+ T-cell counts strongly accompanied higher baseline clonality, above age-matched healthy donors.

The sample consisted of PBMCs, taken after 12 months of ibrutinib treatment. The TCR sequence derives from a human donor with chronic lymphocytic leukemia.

Here the CDR3 DNA reads TGTGCCAGCAGTTTGTTACAGGGGTATCAGCCCCAGCATTTT. This codes for CASSLLQGYQPQHF. This rearrangement joins TRBV7-6 to TRBJ1-5; 7 bases match TRBD1. The length of the CDR3 is 14 residues. Germline values: CDR1 SGHVS, CDR2 FNYEAQ. J gave up 5 bases and V 6 bases, and 7 bases lay outside the gene matches.